This entry lists 6 T cell receptor beta chains sequenced from one sample in a study of blood T cell repertoires in COVID-19. Clones were sequenced by immunoSEQ multiplex PCR, and TCRdb holds only the in-frame ones, with some missing. The sample consists of around 290,000 clones, 80% to 95% of them appearing once. Sequenced input: peripheral blood. All receptors derive from a woman aged 25 to 39 with COVID-19, enrolled during active disease.

The gene calls are TRBV30 and TRBJ2-1; 7 nucleotides agree with TRBD2. CDR3 size: 17 residues. After removal of 4 bases from V and 8 bases from J, the junction contained 20 bases not matched to a gene. The germline CDR1 and CDR2 sequences are GTSNPN and SVGIG (reference sequence). As DNA, the CDR3 is TGTGCCTGGAAGTATAGGTGGGAGGGCCCCCAATTGGATGAGCAGTTCTTC. As protein: CAWKYRWEGPQLDEQFF.

The chain links TRBV30 to TRBJ2-7; a weak D match, TRBD2 (5 bases). The CDR3 sequence is 13 residues long. Per the germline V gene, CDR1 is GTSNPN and CDR2 is SVGIG (reference sequence). V dropped 4 bases and J dropped 9 bases, with 19 bases sitting between them. This CDR3 reads CAWIPSGSTGQYF. CDR3 coding DNA: TGTGCCTGGATACCCAGCGGATCTACGGGGCAGTACTTC.

The V gene is TRBV30, the J gene TRBJ2-7; D possibly corresponds to TRBD1 (6 bases). The CDR3 has 17 amino acids. Trimming cost V 0 bases and J 4 bases, with 22 bases left between them. In germline, CDR1 is GTSNPN, CDR2 SVGIG (reference sequence). The chain's CDR3 is CAWSVGYGAGQIYEQYF. CDR3 sequence (DNA): TGTGCCTGGAGTGTGGGGTATGGTGCCGGACAGATATACGAGCAGTACTTC.

The genes are TRBV30 and TRBJ2-1, with TRBD2 identical over 13 bases. CDR1 is GTSNPN, CDR2 SVGIG, per germline (reference sequence). The CDR3 spans 15 residues. With 0 bases clipped from V and 10 bases from J, the junction kept 6 bases outside the gene matches. DNA for the CDR3: TGTGCCTGGAGTGTAGGACTAGCGGGAGAGAAGGAGCAGTTCTTC. Translation: CAWSVGLAGEKEQFF.

The rearrangement uses TRBV4-2 and TRBJ2-5, with 11 bases lining up with TRBD2. The junction had 6 bases not matched to a gene; V was cut back by 0 bases and J by 3 bases. The germline CDR1 and CDR2 sequences are LGHNA and YNFKEQ. This CDR3 is 17 amino acids long. The CDR3 coding sequence is TGTGCCAGCAGCCAAGATTTGTCTAGCGGGAGGAAAGAGACCCAGTACTTC. This codes for CASSQDLSSGRKETQYF.

V usage is TRBV27 and J usage is TRBJ1-1, with 7 positions matching TRBD1. This CDR3 spans 14 amino acids. The V segment lost 6 bases and the J segment 0 bases; nucleotides outside the gene matches: 4. CDR1 is MNHEY, CDR2 SMNVEV, per germline (reference sequence). CDR3 bases: TGTGCCAGCAGGCCCGACAGGGTGAACACTGAAGCTTTCTTT. Translating gives CASRPDRVNTEAFF.